These T cell receptor beta chains were read from a single sample in a study of T cell changes during pregnancy in multiple sclerosis. Only in-frame clones appear in the TCRdb table, and some are missing; sequencing was by immunoSEQ multiplex PCR. The sample has approximately 79,000 clones; approximately 94% are singletons. The sequencing used CD4+ T cells from peripheral blood mononuclear cells, collected before pregnancy. The receptors shown here come from a female donor with multiple sclerosis, enrolled in a pregnancy study. Each CDR3 is given with its conserved first and last residue. D genes are given only for firm matches. Size tells how often a clone was seen (once, few, many) or the class of an expanded clone, and some rows leave it out.

>TRBV7-6|TRBD1|14|.|TRBJ2-7
TGTGCCAGCAGCCAGCCGGGACAGGGGTTAAGTTGGTACTTC
CASSQPGQGLSWYF
>TRBV4-1|.|13|.|TRBJ2-3
TGCGCCAGCAGCCAACCCAACACAGATACGCAGTATTTT
CASSQPNTDTQYF
>TRBV20-1|.|11|.|TRBJ1-2
TGCAGTGCTGTGACAGACTATGGCTACACCTTC
CSAVTDYGYTF
>TRBV6-5|.|13|.|TRBJ1-6
TGTGCCAGCAGTTACCGGGATAATTCACCCCTCCACTTT
CASSYRDNSPLHF
>TRBV21-1|.|14|.|TRBJ1-6
TGTGCCAGCAGCAAGAGGGCCTATAATTCACCCCTCCACTTT
CASSKRAYNSPLHF
>TRBV5-1|.|15|once|TRBJ1-6
TGCGCCAGCAGCTTGAATGTGGGGGGAGATTCACCCCTCCACTTT
CASSLNVGGDSPLHF
>TRBV19|TRBD1|15|.|TRBJ1-2
TGTGCCAGTAGTACCGCGACAGGGATGGTACATGGCTACACCTTC
CASSTATGMVHGYTF
>TRBV28|.|15|once|TRBJ2-7
TGTGCCAGCAGTTCAGGACAGGGAGGGGGCTACGAGCAGTACTTC
CASSSGQGGGYEQYF
>TRBV5-4|TRBD1|16|once|TRBJ2-6
TGTGCCAGCAGCCGGGACAGGGCGGCAGGGGCCAACGTCCTGACTTTC
CASSRDRAAGANVLTF
>TRBV19|.|18|.|TRBJ2-6
TGTGCCAGCCAGCTCGTGGGGGACACCTCCTCTGGGGCCAACGTCCTGACTTTC
CASQLVGDTSSGANVLTF
>TRBV28|TRBD1|14|.|TRBJ1-2
TGTGCCAGCAGTAACTCCGGGACAGCATATGGCTACACCTTC
CASSNSGTAYGYTF
>TRBV5-1|TRBD1|16|once|TRBJ1-6
TGCGCCAGCAGCTTGGCTGGACAGGGGTATAATTCACCCCTCCACTTT
CASSLAGQGYNSPLHF
>TRBV5-6|TRBD2|16|.|TRBJ2-7
TGTGCCAGCAGCTTTTTGCTAGCGGGGGACTCCTACGAGCAGTACTTC
CASSFLLAGDSYEQYF
>TRBV7-9|TRBD1|14|.|TRBJ1-1
TGTGCCAGCAGCTTACAGGGGGGGAACACTGAAGCTTTCTTT
CASSLQGGNTEAFF
>TRBV4-1|TRBD1|18|.|TRBJ2-1
TGCGCCAGCAGCCAAGATTCCCCGACAGGGGGCTCCTACAATGAGCAGTTCTTC
CASSQDSPTGGSYNEQFF
>TRBV30|TRBD2|13|few|TRBJ2-1
TGTGCCTGGTCGGCGGGGGTGATGAATGAGCAGTTCTTC
CAWSAGVMNEQFF
>TRBV5-1|TRBD1|13|.|TRBJ1-6
TGCGCCAGCCGGGACAGCAATAATTCACCCCTCCACTTT
CASRDSNNSPLHF
>TRBV6-1|.|14|.|TRBJ2-2
TGTGCCAGCAGTGTTGAGGGTGGGACCGGGGAGCTGTTTTTT
CASSVEGGTGELFF
>TRBV29-1|.|13|.|TRBJ1-2
TGCAGCGTTGAACGGGCAGGGATGGGGGGCTACACCTTC
CSVERAGMGGYTF
>TRBV28|TRBD1|16|.|TRBJ1-2
TGTGCCAGCAGTTTATCGGCAACAGGGGGCCTCCATGGCTACACCTTC
CASSLSATGGLHGYTF
>TRBV7-9|TRBD1|14|.|TRBJ1-1
TGTGCCAGCAGCCGGGGACAGGGGTTCCCTGAAGCTTTCTTT
CASSRGQGFPEAFF
>TRBV9|TRBD2|16|.|TRBJ2-5
TGTGCCAGCAGCGTGTCGGGACTAGCGGGGCAAGAGACCCAGTACTTC
CASSVSGLAGQETQYF
>TRBV30|TRBD1|14|few|TRBJ2-1
TGTGCCTGGAGCCCCAGGGGGCGAATGGGTGAGCAGTTCTTC
CAWSPRGRMGEQFF
>TRBV14|.|11|once|TRBJ2-7
TGTGCCAGCAGCATAAACTACGAGCAGTACTTC
CASSINYEQYF
>TRBV2|.|14|.|TRBJ2-5
TGTGCCAGCAGTTTGACTTCGACAGGCGAGACCCAGTACTTC
CASSLTSTGETQYF
>TRBV29-1|TRBD1|14|.|TRBJ2-2
TGCAGCGTTTATGACAGGGGGCAAGGAGGGGAGCTGTTTTTT
CSVYDRGQGGELFF
>TRBV4-2|.|13|.|TRBJ2-5
TGTGCCAGCAGCCTCGAGAGCCAAGAGACCCAGTACTTC
CASSLESQETQYF
>TRBV6-1|.|13|.|TRBJ1-5
TGTGCCAGCAGTGACTATAGCAATCAGCCCCAGCATTTT
CASSDYSNQPQHF
>TRBV19|.|13|few|TRBJ2-5
TGTGCCAGTGCCACGACAGGCCAAGAGACCCAGTACTTC
CASATTGQETQYF
>TRBV11-2|TRBD1|14|.|TRBJ1-1
TGTGCCAGCAGCTTCGACAGGGGTACCACTGAAGCTTTCTTT
CASSFDRGTTEAFF
>TRBV30|.|16|.|TRBJ2-1
TGTGCCTGGAGTGGCCCGCCAATGAGCTCCTACAATGAGCAGTTCTTC
CAWSGPPMSSYNEQFF
>TRBV30|.|13|.|TRBJ1-1
TGTGCCTGGAGTGTACGGTCAGACAGCGTAGCTTTCTTT
CAWSVRSDSVAFF
>TRBV4-2|TRBD1|16|.|TRBJ1-3
TGTGCCAGCAGCCTTTTAGGACAGGGGACTGGAAACACCATATATTTT
CASSLLGQGTGNTIYF
>TRBV5-4|TRBD2|15|once|TRBJ2-2
TGTGCCAGCAGCCGTAGGACTAGCGGAACCGGGGAGCTGTTTTTT
CASSRRTSGTGELFF